The 5 T cell receptor beta chains listed next were all sequenced from one sample in a study of response to subunit inactivated influenza vaccine. TCRdb passed the RT-PCR reads through MiXCR, listing each CDR3 protein once. The profile shows under 200,000 distinct CDR3 sequences, roughly a tenth of them singletons. Source: non-naive T cells sorted from PBMCs, taken about 40 days after vaccination. All receptors derive from a man aged 45 to 65 who received an inactivated influenza vaccine.

Details on this clonotype: A much larger clone sits a single nucleotide away, making a read error possible. The gene calls are TRBV5-1 and TRBJ2-3, with D perhaps assigned TRBD1 or TRBD2 (5 bases each). The germline V and J ends were trimmed by 4 bases and 3 bases, with 15 bases remaining between them. Germline loops: CDR1 SGHRS, CDR2 YFSETQ. This CDR3 has 15 residues. This CDR3 is CASSLMTGRTDTQYF. The CDR3 coding sequence is TGCGCCAGCAGCCTCATGACGGGGCGGACAGATACGCAGTATTTT.

The chain links TRBV3-1 to TRBJ1-2; weak D call: TRBD1 (5 bases). V lost 1 base to trimming and J lost 8 bases, with 8 bases between them. Germline loops: CDR1 LGHDT, CDR2 YNNKEL (reference sequence). The CDR3 spans 12 residues. CDR3 DNA sequence: TGTGCCAGCAGCCAAGGGGGGTCAGGCTACACCTTC. As protein: CASSQGGSGYTF.

This clonotype showed up many times. The chain employs TRBV28 and TRBJ1-2; D is undetermined. The V end was cut by 5 bases, the J end by 0 bases, with 10 bases between. In germline, CDR1 is MDHEN, CDR2 SYDVKM. The CDR3 contains 14 residues. CDR3 residues: CASSVLDPNYGYTF. The CDR3 coding sequence is TGTGCCAGCAGTGTATTAGATCCTAACTATGGCTACACCTTC.

The chain couples TRBV12-3 or TRBV12-4 to TRBJ1-6, with TRBD1 as a possible D gene (5 bases). CDR3 length: 13 residues. V lost 7 bases and J 7 bases, leaving 11 bases between the germline ends. The DNA of the CDR3 is TGTGCCAGCAAACACAGGTTGAATTCACCCCTCCACTTT. Translated, it gives CASKHRLNSPLHF.

This clonotype has just a few counts. The chain recombines TRBV7-9 with TRBJ2-2; TRBD2 might be the D (6 bases). In germline, CDR1 is SEHNR, CDR2 FQNEAQ (reference sequence). The CDR3 consists of 13 residues. Trimming pared 5 bases from V and 6 bases from J, leaving 10 bases between. The CDR3 protein is CASSVRGSGELFF. CDR3 sequence (DNA): TGTGCCAGCAGCGTCCGGGGGTCCGGGGAGCTGTTTTTT.